This T cell receptor beta chain was observed in a study of T-cell memory formation after mild COVID-19. Study findings and constraints: Whether second-wave clones peaking at day 37 were SARS-CoV-2 specific went unconfirmed.

To note about this clonotype: Its specificity is unknown.

Trimming cost V 4 bases and J 5 bases; bases outside gene matches: 13. The CDR3 has 16 amino acids. CDR1 and CDR2 from the germline V gene are SGHRS and YFSETQ. TCRdb re-called the 5' RACE reads with MiXCR, one entry per CDR3 protein. The sample records approximately 340,000 distinct CDR3 sequences, 15% to 20% being singletons. The clonotype comes from a young man who had mild COVID-19 (a few samples of this study predate the infection). Cell type and time point are not known. The chain combines TRBV5-1 with TRBJ1-1; 8 nucleotides line up with TRBD1. Sequenced material: PBMCs or a T cell subset sorted from them (not recorded which). The CDR3 DNA reads TGCGCCAGCAGCCTATTTTCCCAGGGGGCTGGAACTGAAGCTTTCTTT. Translation: CASSLFSQGAGTEAFF.